This T cell receptor beta chain was profiled in a study of T cells after yellow fever vaccination. TCRdb independently ran MiXCR on the 5' RACE reads; one entry per CDR3 protein. The data show 250,000 to 350,000 distinct CDR3 sequences, around 7.3% seen once. V shed 4 bases, J shed 2 bases, and the junction held 4 bases outside the gene matches. CDR1 is LGHNA, CDR2 YSLEER, per germline. The CDR3 spans 17 residues. Sequenced material: PBMCs, taken around 45 days after the first yellow fever vaccination. The clonotype originates from a man between 18 and 35 years old who received the YFV17D yellow fever vaccine. The chain joins TRBV4-3 to TRBJ2-1; 14 nucleotides agree with TRBD2. CDR3 region: CASSPRLAGGAYNEQFF. The DNA for the CDR3 is TGCGCCAGCAGCCCTCGACTAGCGGGGGGGGCCTACAATGAGCAGTTCTTC.